These 32 T cell receptor beta chains originate from one sample sequenced in a study of blood T cells in healthy people across ages. It was with a sample-barcoded 5' primer and a J-beta primer mix that a second PCR of about 6 to 12 cycles was run. TCRdb reanalysed the 5' RACE reads using MiXCR and keeps one entry per CDR3 protein. Of around 900,000 distinct CDR3 sequences listed, under 30% are singletons. Sample: blood. These receptors all come from a woman aged 80 or over in good health.

There are many counts of this clonotype. The gene calls are TRBV20-1 and TRBJ2-5, with TRBD2 matching 14 bases. Trimming took 4 bases from V and 4 from J; bases not matched to a gene: 5. CDR1 is DFQATT, CDR2 SNEGSKA, per germline (reference sequence). This CDR3 has 15 amino acids. CDR3 nucleotide sequence: TGCAGTGCTAAGGCCGGGACTAGCGGGGGAGAGACCCAGTACTTC. It specifies CSAKAGTSGGETQYF.

In DNA, the CDR3 is TGTGCCAGCAGTTTAAGGGGTGCGGGCTCTAACTATGGCTACACCTTC. This gives the protein CASSLRGAGSNYGYTF. The chain joins TRBV12-3 or TRBV12-4 to TRBJ1-2; D possibly corresponds to TRBD1 (5 bases). Deletions cut 2 bases from V and 0 bases from J, with 13 bases between. The CDR3 loop spans 16 amino acids.

Remarks on this clonotype: A much larger clone is a single base away; this may be a read error. The CDR3 sequence: CAGSSQQTFQETQYF. In nucleotides, the CDR3 is TGTGCCGGCAGCTCCCAACAGACATTTCAAGAGACCCAGTACTTC. This rearrangement joins TRBV7-2 to TRBJ2-5; D is ambiguous. The germline gives CDR1 SGHTA, CDR2 FQGNSA. The CDR3 sequence is 15 residues long.

For this clonotype: Being one base from a much bigger clone, this may be a read error. J is TRBJ2-5 and V is TRBV5-1; TRBD2 matches 12 bases. This CDR3 spans 17 amino acids. V lost 1 base, J lost 11 bases, and 15 bases stayed unmatched. The germline CDR1 and CDR2 sequences are SGHRS and YFSETQ. CDR3 loop: CASSLPETSGGLDEQYF. The CDR3 nucleotides are TGCGCCAGCAGCTTGCCGGAAACTAGCGGGGGGTTAGATGAGCAGTACTTC. The whole variable domain, remainder taken from reference TRBV5-1 and TRBJ2-5, is KAGVTQTPRYLIKTRGQQVTLSCSPISGHRSVSWYQQTPGQGLQFLFEYFSETQRNKGNFPGRFSGRQFSNSRSEMNVSTLELGDSALYLCASSLPETSGGLDEQYFGPGTRLLVL.

This clonotype has at least ten counts. The rearrangement uses TRBV7-2 and TRBJ2-7, with TRBD2 matching over 7 bases. The CDR3 length is 15 residues. Germline lookup yields CDR1 SGHTA and CDR2 FQGNSA. V was clipped by 5 bases and J by 2 bases; unmatched bases: 9. CDR3 bases: TGTGCCAGCAGCCACCCAGCGGGAACCCCCTACGAGCAGTACTTC. Amino acid sequence: CASSHPAGTPYEQYF.

The chain employs TRBV2 and TRBJ1-5, with D maybe TRBD1 (6 bases). Between the trimmed V and J ends, which lost 5 bases and 6 bases, there was a span of 11 bases. CDR3 length: 13 residues. Germline assignment: CDR1 SNHLY and CDR2 FYNNEI. The CDR3: CASSPGEGQPQHF. The CDR3 DNA reads TGTGCCAGCAGTCCAGGGGAGGGTCAGCCCCAGCATTTT.

As concerns this clonotype: A much bigger clone sits one base away, suggesting this may be a read error. V usage is TRBV6-2 or TRBV6-3 and J usage is TRBJ2-5, with unresolved D. The DNA end is more similar to TRBJ2-4, so the J call may be wrong. Looked up from germline, CDR1 is MNHEY and CDR2 is SVGEGT. The length of the CDR3 is 12 residues. The CDR3 DNA sequence: TGTGCCAGCAGTTGTGGGGTTAACATTCAGTACTTC. Translated: CASSCGVNIQYF.

This chain uses TRBV20-1 with TRBJ1-2; possibly TRBD1 for D (6 bases). The germline gives CDR1 DFQATT, CDR2 SNEGSKA (reference sequence). The CDR3 is 12 amino acids. The CDR3, as DNA: TGCGGGGGGGTGGGGGGCTACTATGGCTACACCTTC. This gives the protein CGGVGGYYGYTF.

This clonotype appeared many times. The chain uses TRBV20-1 and TRBJ2-5; 16 nucleotides line up with TRBD2. Per the germline V gene, CDR1 is DFQATT and CDR2 is SNEGSKA (reference sequence). The CDR3 has 16 amino acids. The V segment lost 3 bases and the J segment 2 bases; nucleotides outside the gene matches: 3. The CDR3 sequence: CSARRGLAGGQETQYF. The DNA for the CDR3 is TGCAGTGCTAGGAGGGGACTAGCGGGGGGGCAAGAGACCCAGTACTTC.

This chain joins TRBV20-1 and TRBJ1-2; D may be TRBD1 (5 bases). V was cut by 3 bases and J by 1 base, with 12 bases left in between. The CDR3 extends over 14 amino acids. Germline V gene sequence: CDR1 DFQATT, CDR2 SNEGSKA (reference sequence). The CDR3 coding sequence is TGCAGTGCTAGCCTCCCAGGACATAACTATGGCTACACCTTC. Amino acid sequence: CSASLPGHNYGYTF.

As to this clonotype: The final CDR3 position lacks the conserved phenylalanine or tryptophan, pointing to a likely read error. The gene calls are TRBV5-1 and TRBJ2-4; TRBD1 matches at 9 bases. The germline gives CDR1 SGHRS, CDR2 YFSETQ. There are 13 residues in the CDR3. DNA for the CDR3: TGCGCCCGCAGGGACAGGGTTGGGGGGGAGCAGTACTCC. This gives the protein CARRDRVGGEQYS.

A note on this clonotype: Sequence at one end of the junction differs from germline and may be a read error. This rearrangement joins TRBV12-3 or TRBV12-4 to TRBJ2-5, with D perhaps TRBD1 or TRBD2 (5 bases each). This CDR3 region has 13 residues. The CDR3, as DNA: TGTGCCAGCAGTTTTGGTAGGGGAGAGCCCCAGTACTTC. Translation: CASSFGRGEPQYF.

The V and J genes are TRBV18 and TRBJ1-1; the D is unclear. Germline lookup yields CDR1 KGHSH and CDR2 LQKENI. V was pared by 2 bases and J by 1 base, with 11 bases between. The CDR3 spans 15 residues. The CDR3 bases are TGTGCCAGCTCACCATTGGCAGGAGAGAACACTGAAGCTTTCTTT. Amino acids: CASSPLAGENTEAFF.

At least ten counts were recorded for this clonotype. This chain uses TRBV7-2 with TRBJ1-5; D is perhaps TRBD1 (6 bases). Germline CDR1 and CDR2: SGHTA and FQGNSA. The CDR3 is 15 residues long. V dropped 2 bases and J dropped 0 bases, with 8 bases sitting between them. The CDR3 sequence is CASSLNRDSNQPQHF. The CDR3 nucleotides read TGTGCCAGCAGCTTAAACAGGGATAGCAATCAGCCCCAGCATTTT.

This clonotype occurred many times. The chain has TRBV27 and TRBJ1-5, with 7 bases fitting TRBD1. Germline trimming cut 11 bases from V and 3 bases from J; bases unmatched to any gene: 10. Germline V CDR1 and CDR2: MNHEY, SMNVEV (reference sequence). This CDR3 is built from 14 residues. In nucleotides, the CDR3 is TGTGCCGCGGGACAGACAAAACTCAATCAGCCCCAGCATTTT. This codes for CAAGQTKLNQPQHF.

The CDR3 nucleotides read TGTGCCAGCTCACGAGGGGTCGATCAGCCCCAGCATTTT. Protein product: CASSRGVDQPQHF. This chain uses TRBV18 with TRBJ1-5; TRBD1 is a possible D gene (5 bases). CDR3 size: 13 residues. In germline, CDR1 is KGHSH, CDR2 LQKENI. Trimming removed 4 bases from V and 5 bases from J, with 9 bases in between.

The sample holds many counts of this clonotype. The chain uses TRBV6-2 or TRBV6-3 and TRBJ2-4; D may be TRBD1 (6 bases). The germline gives CDR1 MNHEY, CDR2 SVGEGT. V dropped 6 bases and J dropped 13 bases, with 22 bases sitting between them. This CDR3 region has 14 residues. CDR3 protein: CASRNRDTPLKQYF. CDR3 nucleotide sequence: TGTGCCAGCAGAAACCGGGACACTCCTCTCAAGCAGTACTTC.

There are many counts of this clonotype. The rearrangement joins TRBV7-2 to TRBJ2-2; D is unclear. The germline V gene has CDR1 SGHTA and CDR2 FQGNSA. The CDR3 is 14 amino acids. Trimming left V 4 bases short and J 6 bases short, with 12 bases between. The chain's CDR3 is CASSSTFRAGELFF. CDR3 sequence (DNA): TGTGCCAGCAGCTCAACCTTCCGGGCCGGGGAGCTGTTTTTT.

This clonotype was picked up one time. The chain links TRBV20-1 to TRBJ1-1; a possible D gene is TRBD1 (5 bases). The CDR3 spans 11 residues. Germline V gene data show CDR1 as DFQATT and CDR2 as SNEGSKA (reference sequence). V was pared by 3 bases and J by 6 bases, with 8 bases between. CDR3 loop: CSASGGAEAFF. The CDR3 DNA follows: TGCAGTGCTAGCGGGGGGGCTGAAGCTTTCTTT.

This clonotype has more than one count but fewer than ten. Since a much larger clone is just one base distant, this may be a read error. V and J are TRBV7-2 and TRBJ2-1, with D tentatively TRBD2 (5 bases). Germline values: CDR1 SGHTA, CDR2 FQGNSA. V was clipped by 4 bases and J by 13 bases, with 20 bases between them. This CDR3 comprises 14 residues. CDR3 protein: CASSSAPLGETQFF. The CDR3 DNA follows: TGTGCCAGCAGCTCGGCCCCATTGGGAGAGACCCAGTTCTTC.

This clonotype has a count of ten or more. The chain links TRBV12-3 or TRBV12-4 to TRBJ2-1; 11 bases match TRBD1. CDR3 length: 15 amino acids. J was trimmed by 9 bases and V by 2 bases; bases with no gene match: 6. CDR3 region: CASSLSRTGGFEQFF. For the CDR3, the DNA is TGTGCCAGCAGTTTATCGAGGACAGGGGGCTTTGAGCAGTTCTTC.

This chain joins TRBV9 and TRBJ1-6, with 9 bases matching TRBD1. V gave up 4 bases and J gave up 7 bases; unmatched junction bases: 12. The CDR3 contains 17 residues. The germline V gene encodes CDR1 SGDLS and CDR2 YYNGEE. The CDR3: CASSPRTGVGGNSPLHF. CDR3 DNA: TGTGCCAGCAGCCCACGGACAGGGGTCGGGGGAAATTCACCCCTCCACTTT.

The chain uses TRBV28 and TRBJ1-6; a weak D match, TRBD1 (5 bases). This CDR3 has 14 residues. V lost 7 bases to trimming and J lost 8 bases, with 15 bases between them. The germline CDR1 and CDR2 sequences are MDHEN and SYDVKM. CDR3 DNA sequence: TGTGCCAGCACTGGCAGGGAGGCGCATTCACCCCTCCACTTT. Its protein is CASTGREAHSPLHF.

J is TRBJ1-5 and V is TRBV20-1, with 9 bases matching TRBD1. V dropped 3 bases and J dropped 7; count of bases not matched to a gene: 10. Germline CDR1 reads DFQATT; CDR2 reads SNEGSKA (reference sequence). The CDR3 length is 15 residues. DNA for the CDR3: TGCAGTGCTAGGAGGACAGGGGTAGCAGGGCAGCCCCAGCATTTT. Protein: CSARRTGVAGQPQHF.

There are a few counts of this clonotype. V gene TRBV25-1 combines with J gene TRBJ1-5; D might be TRBD1 (5 bases). Germline V lookup: CDR1 MGHDK, CDR2 SYGVNS. The CDR3 spans 14 residues. The ends were cut back, 4 bases at V and 0 bases at J, with 7 bases in the middle. The CDR3 bases are TGTGCCAGCAGTGGAGGGACTAGCAATCAGCCCCAGCATTTT. It yields the protein CASSGGTSNQPQHF.

This clonotype was seen only a few times. With a much larger clone just one base away, this may be a read error. This chain links TRBV29-1 with TRBJ2-7, with 10 bases that match TRBD2. The CDR3 loop spans 15 amino acids. The germline V gene encodes CDR1 SQVTM and CDR2 ANQGSEA. The CDR3 nucleotides read TGCAGCGTCAAAAGGGGGAGCGGGGGGGCCTATGAGCAGTACTTC. This sequence encodes CSVKRGSGGAYEQYF.

This clonotype has more than one count but fewer than ten. This rearrangement joins TRBV28 to TRBJ1-1; the D is unclear. The CDR3 has 13 residues. CDR1 and CDR2 (germline): MDHEN, SYDVKM. V shed 7 bases and J shed 11 bases, with 20 bases lying between them. The CDR3 DNA is TGTGCCAGCACCAGACTAGGGCCAAGTGGGGCTTTCTTT. Translated, it gives CASTRLGPSGAFF.

This clonotype was recorded at least ten times. The V and J genes are TRBV27 and TRBJ1-2; 11 bases fit TRBD1. CDR1 is MNHEY and CDR2 is SMNVEV in the germline V gene (reference sequence). Losses at the gene ends were 5 bases for V and 7 bases for J; bases not matched to a gene: 9. CDR3 length equals 15 residues. The CDR3 loop is CASSNGQGAVGGYTF. The CDR3 region has the DNA TGTGCCAGCAGTAACGGACAGGGGGCCGTTGGTGGCTACACCTTC.

At least ten counts were recorded for this clonotype. The V and J genes are TRBV7-9 and TRBJ2-1; TRBD2 might be the D (7 bases). Germline V gene data show CDR1 as SEHNR and CDR2 as FQNEAQ (reference sequence). This CDR3 region has 15 residues. The ends were cut back, 4 bases at V and 7 bases at J, with 17 bases in the middle. Here the CDR3 DNA reads TGTGCCAGCAGCTCGTTGGGGAGGGGGAAAAATGAGCAGTTCTTC. Amino acid sequence: CASSSLGRGKNEQFF. Variable domain in full (rest from reference TRBV7-9 and TRBJ2-1): DTGVSQNPRHKITKRGQNVTFRCDPISEHNRLYWYRQTLGQGPEFLTYFQNEAQLEKSRLLSDRFSAERPKGSFSTLEIQRTEQGDSAMYLCASSSLGRGKNEQFFGPGTRLTVL.

This clonotype was detected a few times. Since a much larger clone is just one base distant, this may be a read error. The V and J genes are TRBV7-2 and TRBJ2-1; possible D gene TRBD1, 5 bases. The CDR3 spans 15 residues. V lost 8 bases to trimming and J lost 2 bases, with 16 bases between them. CDR1 is SGHTA, CDR2 FQGNSA, per germline. DNA of the CDR3: TGTGCCAGCGGTACCTGGGGCGTCGCCTACAATGAGCAGTTCTTC. Amino acids: CASGTWGVAYNEQFF.

Concerning this clonotype itself: Lacking the conserved final phenylalanine or tryptophan, this CDR3 likely reflects a read error. The chain is built from TRBV5-6 and TRBJ2-1; D gene unclear. V lost 4 bases and J 0 bases, leaving 8 bases between the germline ends. The CDR3 extends over 14 amino acids. Germline assignment: CDR1 SGHDT and CDR2 YYEEEE. In DNA, the CDR3 is TGTGCCAGCAGCGGAGCCAACTCCTACAATGAGCAGTTCGTC. Translating it yields CASSGANSYNEQFV.

In its sample, this clonotype was seen a few times. The chain employs TRBV18 and TRBJ1-1; tentatively, D is TRBD1 (5 bases). Germline CDR1 and CDR2: KGHSH and LQKENI. CDR3 length equals 15 residues. V was clipped by 2 bases and J by 0 bases, with 10 bases between them. The CDR3 nucleotides read TGTGCCAGCTCACCAATCTTACAGGTGAACACTGAAGCTTTCTTT. It translates to CASSPILQVNTEAFF.